This TCR beta chain was sequenced during a study of regulatory T cells in long-lasting Graves disease (dated by TCRdb to the early 2020s). Study-level background: In the newly diagnosed Graves' disease group, patients had been taking antithyroid drugs for less than 3 months. Patients with persistent Graves' disease were compared with patients with newly diagnosed Graves' disease using TCR sequencing and RNA sequencing of peripheral blood. The study was registered as a clinical trial and conducted in China. TCR sequencing covered approximately 13 persistent and around 20 newly diagnosed Graves' disease patients, approximately 33 samples in total.

This clonotype was detected ten times or more. Its antigen target is currently unknown. The sample holds no much larger clone one base away, and base qualities are not on file. Interpreted using the paper, the time point label stands for: newly diagnosed GD, antithyroid drugs for less than 3 months. For both TCR sequencing and RNA sequencing, RNA was extracted from PBMCs in TRIzol. The diagnosis of Graves' disease was made according to American Thyroid Association guidelines. Patients for the study were recruited at an endocrinology department in Xi'an, China. From each patient, approximately 9 milliliters of peripheral blood was collected into an EDTA anticoagulant tube. Ficoll Paque Plus density gradient separation was used to isolate PBMCs, and no further T cell sorting was performed. RNA quality was checked with an Agilent 2100 Bioanalyzer and agarose gel, and concentration with a NanoDrop 2000.

Overall results and qualifications from the work: Sequencing and analysis were restricted to the TCR beta chain. The authors acknowledged the small sample size as a limitation that may reduce accuracy. Patients with persistent disease shared more public clonotypes (fewer than 3,000) than newly diagnosed patients did (about 1,000). Preferential use of TRBV28, TRBJ1-2 and TRBJ2-5 was observed in persistent disease, whereas TRBV20-1 and TRBJ2-1 were favored in newly diagnosed disease. Compared with newly diagnosed patients, persistent Graves' disease patients had lower TCR Shannon entropy and fewer highly expanded clones, which suggests clonal expansion. Because the primary lesion, thyroid tissue, could not be accessed, the study looked at peripheral blood alone.

Library preparation used multiplex PCR. Instrument used: Illumina HiSeq 4000. To build TCR beta libraries, CDR3 regions were amplified by Arm-PCR using iRepertoire HTBI primers. Before sequencing, the PCR products underwent gel purification. The original pipeline was this. Across samples, around 58 TRBV and roughly 15 TRBJ segments were identified and used for gene usage analysis of CDR3 amino acid clonotypes. COPE and FqMerger were used to merge the filtered high-quality paired reads into contigs. Contigs were aligned with BLAST to IMGT TRBV, TRBD and TRBJ reference genes, and CDR3 was defined per IMGT. Any clonotype with a frequency above 0.1% was counted as a highly expanded clone. Shannon entropy served as the measure of repertoire diversity, while the Gini coefficient captured V-J evenness. Public clonotypes were defined as clonotypes shared by more than one individual. The public reads were quality trimmed at Q25 with fastp and then assembled into clones with MiXCR by TCRdb, keeping productive beta chains. Rows matching on CDR3 protein sequence are summarized as one entry with the most common DNA and genes. These V and J calls are TCRdb output, not the study's own analysis. In this sample the table shows a few hundred thousand distinct CDR3 sequences, roughly a fifth of which occur a single time. Roughly 12% of the sample lies in the top ten.

For CDR1 and CDR2, the germline V gene lists MDHEN and SYDVKM. Taken from cysteine to phenylalanine, the CDR3 has 15 residues. Here the CDR3 DNA is all that survives: 45 bases in frame from base 1. Relative to germline, V is missing 5 bases and J is missing 0 bases, with 6 bases of the junction outside any gene match. In addition, the sample was reused for a study of T cells in Graves' hyperthyroidism and ophthalmopathy. As noted in the second study: Stable Graves' hyperthyroidism was defined as no progression to ophthalmopathy during 18 months of follow-up. The hyperthyroidism patients were between 18 and 65 years old and newly diagnosed, with a disease duration of less than 2 months. Patients with uncontrolled infections, other autoimmune diseases, pregnancy or lactation were excluded. Diagnoses were established on the basis of clinical symptoms, serum thyroxine and TRAb, thyroid ultrasound, and orbital computed tomography. The first round of RT-PCR for the TCR CDR3 was performed with the HTBI primer set and the Qiagen OneStep RT-PCR kit. Most expanded thyroid clonotypes (frequency above 0.001) were also found in blood, which suggests that blood repertoires may mirror thyroid immune responses. In cross-validation, a model built on a 13 V-J signature told ophthalmopathy apart from stable hyperthyroidism with approximately 90% sensitivity and approximately 81% specificity, and in testing the same model reached 80%/75%. In validation, progression to ophthalmopathy was predicted by the model with 65% to 71% sensitivity and 72.22% specificity, a median of about 6 months before onset. TCR V-J signatures able to tell the groups apart were searched for in a discovery cohort of 100 patients, of whom 43 had Graves' ophthalmopathy and 55 to 60 had stable Graves' hyperthyroidism. An independent validation cohort of some 18 hyperthyroidism patients and approximately 16 patients who later progressed to ophthalmopathy tested prospective prediction of ophthalmopathy. For training and testing, the roughly 100 patients in the discovery cohort were randomly divided in a 7:3 ratio. Thyroid tissue and blood T-cell repertoires from roughly 6 Graves' hyperthyroidism patients were also compared in the study. After blood sampling, hyperthyroidism patients were treated with methimazole at a starting dose of 30 mg daily, and ophthalmopathy patients were treated with high-dose intravenous methylprednisolone. The libraries were constructed in a second round of multiplex PCR and then size-selected and purified. The libraries were sequenced on an Illumina HiSeq2000 using paired-end 100 bp reads. SOAPnuke was used to process the raw data, removing reads that contained adapters or uncalled bases, had a mean Phred below 15, or lacked an exact match to the constant primer or identifier. High-quality paired reads were merged using COPE v1.2.5, and each unique nucleotide sequence was defined as a clonotype. MiTCR v1.1 was used to align the clonotypes against IMGT TRBV, TRBD and TRBJ reference segments. Analysis was restricted to V-J combinations with a frequency above 0.0001, which covered roughly 99% of repertoires. The TCS score was defined as F50 (clonal expansion) divided by E x V (chaos), with BLOSUM62-based TCRdist calculated between CDR3 peptides within each V-J. Welch's t-statistics and random forest reduced several hundred V-J features to roughly 13, which were used in a naive Bayes classifier (R e1071). Sample size was not statistically predetermined, and investigators were not blinded to group allocation. According to the paper, TCR Vbeta CDR3 sequencing was carried out on about 140 peripheral blood samples, which came from 40 to 45 ophthalmopathy, approximately 72 hyperthyroidism and about 17 progressor patients.

This material consisted of peripheral blood mononuclear cells (PBMCs), taken at new diagnosis, from a patient treated with antithyroid drugs. This TCR was recovered from a woman aged 25 to 39 with Graves disease. Donor details come from another sample of the same person, matched by shared clones. The chain is encoded by TRBV28 joined to TRBJ2-5; TRBD1 lines up with 7 middle nucleotides. The encoded CDR3 is CASSTWDSDQETQYF. Read as DNA, the sequence is TGTGCCAGCAGTACCTGGGACAGCGACCAAGAGACCCAGTACTTC.